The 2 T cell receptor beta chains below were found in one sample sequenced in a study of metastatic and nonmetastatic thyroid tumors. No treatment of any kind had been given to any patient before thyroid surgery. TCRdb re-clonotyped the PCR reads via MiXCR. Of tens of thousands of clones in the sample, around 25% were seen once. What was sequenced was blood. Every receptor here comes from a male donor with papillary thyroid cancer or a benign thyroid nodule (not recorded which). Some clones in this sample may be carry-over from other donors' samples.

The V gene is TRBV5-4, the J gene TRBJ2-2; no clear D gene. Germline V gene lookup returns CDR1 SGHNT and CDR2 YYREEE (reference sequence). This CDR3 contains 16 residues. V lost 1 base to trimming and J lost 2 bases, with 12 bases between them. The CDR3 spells CASSLISASNTGELFF. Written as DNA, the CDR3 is TGTGCCAGCAGCTTGATTTCCGCATCTAACACCGGGGAGCTGTTTTTT.

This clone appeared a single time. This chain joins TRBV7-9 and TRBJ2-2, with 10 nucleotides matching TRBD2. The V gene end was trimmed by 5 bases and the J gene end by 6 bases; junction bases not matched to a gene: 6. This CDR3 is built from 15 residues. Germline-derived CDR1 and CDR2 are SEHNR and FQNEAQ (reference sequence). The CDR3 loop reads CASSRSSGRSGELFF. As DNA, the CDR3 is TGTGCCAGCAGCCGCAGTAGCGGGAGGTCCGGGGAGCTGTTTTTT.